These 5 T cell receptor beta chains were sequenced from one sample in a study of blood T cell repertoires in COVID-19. Data came from immunoSEQ multiplex PCR; TCRdb stores just in-frame clones and leaves some out. The data hold 140,000 to 150,000 clones, with roughly 76% observed a single time. The sequenced sample consisted of peripheral blood. These receptors were collected from a human donor with acute or convalescent COVID-19. The donor label of this sample is uncertain.

The chain joins TRBV13 to TRBJ1-1; no clear D gene. The V end lost 0 bases, the J end lost 0 bases, and 5 bases lay between the germline ends. The CDR3 is made up of 14 amino acids. Germline loops: CDR1 PRHDT, CDR2 FYEKMQ (reference sequence). CDR3 DNA: TGTGCCAGCAGCTTAGGGCAGATGAACACTGAAGCTTTCTTT. Its protein product is CASSLGQMNTEAFF.

The rearrangement uses TRBV7-3 and TRBJ2-1; 11 bases agree with TRBD2. This CDR3 comprises 18 residues. CDR1 and CDR2 (germline): SGHTA, FQGTGA. Trimming took 5 bases from V and 9 from J; bases not matched to a gene: 18. CDR3 bases: TGTGCCAGCAGCCGGGGGCTAGCGGGGGGCTCTGCCTTCGGTGAGCAGTTCTTC. Amino acids: CASSRGLAGGSAFGEQFF. The full variable domain, rest sourced from reference TRBV7-3 and TRBJ2-1, is GAGVSQTPSNKVTEKGKYVELRCDPISGHTALYWYRQSLGQGPEFLIYFQGTGAADDSGLPNDRFFAVRPEGSVSTLKIQRTERGDSAVYLCASSRGLAGGSAFGEQFFGPGTRLTVL.

This sequence joins TRBV10-2 and TRBJ1-5; D might be TRBD1 (5 bases). The CDR3 spans 14 residues. CDR1 WSHSY and CDR2 SAAADI come from the germline V gene. Trimming stripped 3 bases from V and 2 bases from J, with 8 bases between. The CDR3 protein is CASSDDSGNQPQHF. Here the CDR3 DNA reads TGCGCCAGCAGTGATGACAGCGGCAATCAGCCCCAGCATTTT.

The chain couples TRBV2 to TRBJ1-4; D unclear. Trimming stripped 1 base from V and 5 bases from J, with 11 bases between. Germline V lookup: CDR1 SNHLY, CDR2 FYNNEI. The CDR3 runs 15 residues. CDR3 bases: TGTGCCAGCAGTGAAGGGAGGCTGGGGAATGAAAAACTGTTTTTT. Residues: CASSEGRLGNEKLFF.

This clone was seen once. Written as DNA, the CDR3 is TGTGCCTGGAGTTTGGCAGAAAATGAAAAACTGTTTTTT. It translates to CAWSLAENEKLFF. This chain connects TRBV30 to TRBJ1-4; D ambiguous. Germline CDR1 and CDR2: GTSNPN and SVGIG (reference sequence). The CDR3 runs to 13 residues. V shed 2 bases and J shed 5 bases, with 9 bases lying between them.